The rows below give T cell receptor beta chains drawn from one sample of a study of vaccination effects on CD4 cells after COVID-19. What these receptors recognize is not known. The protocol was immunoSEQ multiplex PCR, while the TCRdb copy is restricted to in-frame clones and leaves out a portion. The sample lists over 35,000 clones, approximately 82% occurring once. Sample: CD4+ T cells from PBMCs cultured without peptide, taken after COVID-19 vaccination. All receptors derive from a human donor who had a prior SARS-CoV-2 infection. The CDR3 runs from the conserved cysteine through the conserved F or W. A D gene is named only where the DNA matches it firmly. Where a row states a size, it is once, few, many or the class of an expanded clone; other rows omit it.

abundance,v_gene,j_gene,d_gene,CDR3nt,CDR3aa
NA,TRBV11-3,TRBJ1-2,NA,TGTGCCAGCAGCTTAGATCCAGAGGGCTATGGCTACACCTTC,CASSLDPEGYGYTF
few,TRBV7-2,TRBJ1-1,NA,TGTGCCAGCAGCTTAGCAAGTCACCTGAACACTGAAGCTTTCTTT,CASSLASHLNTEAFF
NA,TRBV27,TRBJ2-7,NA,TGTGCCAGCAGTTTTGGAGGGGGTGTCCCCTACGAGCAGTACTTC,CASSFGGGVPYEQYF
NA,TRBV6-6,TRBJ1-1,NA,TGTGCCAGCTCAAAGACGGGGGGCACTGAAGCTTTCTTT,CASSKTGGTEAFF
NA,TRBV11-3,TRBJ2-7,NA,TGTGCCAGCAGACAGAGCTCCTACGAGCAGTACTTC,CASRQSSYEQYF
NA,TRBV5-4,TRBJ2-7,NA,TGTGCCAGCAGCTACGACAGCCTTTCCCCCTACGAGCAGTACTTC,CASSYDSLSPYEQYF
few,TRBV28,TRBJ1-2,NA,TGTGCCAGCAGTTTATTAGAAGTGGGGGGTTCTGCGGGTGGCTACACCTTC,CASSLLEVGGSAGGYTF
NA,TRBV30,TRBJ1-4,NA,TGTGCCTGGAGTGTCCTGGGGGCAACTAATGAAAAACTGTTTTTT,CAWSVLGATNEKLFF
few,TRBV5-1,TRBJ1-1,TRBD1,TGCGCCAGCAGCTTTGGGCAGGGGGACACTGAAGCTTTCTTT,CASSFGQGDTEAFF
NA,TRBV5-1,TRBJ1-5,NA,TGCGCCAGCAGCTTTACCGGATATCAGCCCCAGCATTTT,CASSFTGYQPQHF
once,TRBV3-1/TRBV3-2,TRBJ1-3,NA,TGTGCCAGCAGCCCGCGTGGGGGAGGTGGAAACACCATATATTTT,CASSPRGGGGNTIYF
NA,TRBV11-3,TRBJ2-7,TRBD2,TGTGCCAGCAGCTTAGAATGGGGGGGACTTGACGACCTAGCGACCTACGAGCAGTACTTC,CASSLEWGGLDDLATYEQYF
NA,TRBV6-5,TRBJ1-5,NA,TGTGCCAGCAGGGGGACCGGCAATCAGCCCCAGCATTTT,CASRGTGNQPQHF
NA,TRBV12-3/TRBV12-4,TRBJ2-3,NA,TGTGCCAGCAGTTCGGGACTCCCTAATACGCAGTATTTT,CASSSGLPNTQYF
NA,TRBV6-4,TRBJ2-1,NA,TGTGCCAGCAGTGAAGACCGATCTGCAAATGAGCAGTTCTTC,CASSEDRSANEQFF
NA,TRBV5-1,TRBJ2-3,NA,TGCGCCAGCAGCTTGGTTTCGGGGGCAGATACGCAGTATTTT,CASSLVSGADTQYF
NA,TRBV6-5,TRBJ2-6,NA,TGTGCCAGCAGTAGGGGGTACGGGGCCAACGTCCTGACTTTC,CASSRGYGANVLTF
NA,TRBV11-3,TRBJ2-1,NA,TGTGCCAGCAGCTTAGTTGCCCGGACTACGTCCTACAATGAGCAGTTCTTC,CASSLVARTTSYNEQFF
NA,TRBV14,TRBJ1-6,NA,TGTGCCAGCAGCCGGGACTCGAATTGGGATTCACCCCTCCACTTT,CASSRDSNWDSPLHF
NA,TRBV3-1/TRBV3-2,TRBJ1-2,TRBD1,TGTGCCAGCAGCCAAGATCTGGGGGACAGAGGCTACACCTTC,CASSQDLGDRGYTF
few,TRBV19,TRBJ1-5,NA,TGTGCCAGTAGGCGGGATAGCAATCAGCCCCAGCATTTT,CASRRDSNQPQHF
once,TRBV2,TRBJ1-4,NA,TGTGCCAGCAGTTACACTCCGGGACCTCCCTATTTT,CASSYTPGPPYF
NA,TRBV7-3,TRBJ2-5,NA,TGTGCCAGCAGCTTAAAGAACCAAGAGACCCAGTACTTC,CASSLKNQETQYF
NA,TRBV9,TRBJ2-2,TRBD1,TGTGCCAGCAGCTCCACGACAGGGCCGAACACCGGGGAGCTGTTTTTT,CASSSTTGPNTGELFF
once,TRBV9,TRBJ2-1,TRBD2,TGTGCCAGCAGCGCGACTAGCGGGAACAATGAGCAGTTCTTC,CASSATSGNNEQFF
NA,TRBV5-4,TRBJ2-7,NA,TGTGCCAGCAGCCGTCGAGAATGGAATAATGAGCAGTACTTC,CASSRREWNNEQYF
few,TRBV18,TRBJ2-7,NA,TGTGCCAGCTCCCTTAGCAGCTCCTACGAGCAGTACTTC,CASSLSSSYEQYF
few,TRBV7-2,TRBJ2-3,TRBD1,TGTGCCAGCAGCTCCCGCCCCAGGGGGCCCTTGACAGATACGCAGTATTTT,CASSSRPRGPLTDTQYF
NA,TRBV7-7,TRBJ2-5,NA,TGTGCTAGCAGCTTCCACCCCGGGGAGACCCAGTACTTC,CASSFHPGETQYF
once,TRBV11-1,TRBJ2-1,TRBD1,TGTGCCAGCAGCTCTGGGACAGGGAATGAGCAGTTCTTC,CASSSGTGNEQFF
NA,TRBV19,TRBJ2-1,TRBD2,TGTGCCTCGCGGCGCGGCGGGGGGGCCCCCTACAATGAGCAGTTCTTC,CASRRGGGAPYNEQFF
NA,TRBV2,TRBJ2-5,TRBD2,TGTGCCAGCACCAGTTCGGGGGGTCTAGAGACCCAGTACTTC,CASTSSGGLETQYF
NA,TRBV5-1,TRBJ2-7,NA,TGCGCCAGCAGCTTGGGGGACTCACCTTACGAGCAGTACTTC,CASSLGDSPYEQYF
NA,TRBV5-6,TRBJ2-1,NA,TGTGCCAGCAGCTTCGCGTGGAATGAGCAGTTCTTC,CASSFAWNEQFF
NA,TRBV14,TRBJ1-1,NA,TGTGCCAGCAGCCGCGTCAGGGGGAACACTGAAGCTTTCTTT,CASSRVRGNTEAFF
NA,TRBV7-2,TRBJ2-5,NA,TGTGCCAGCAGCACCCGGGACTACCAAGAGACCCAGTACTTC,CASSTRDYQETQYF
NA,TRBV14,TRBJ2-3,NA,TGTGCCAGCAGCCCGCGACTAGTCGGTACGCAGTATTTT,CASSPRLVGTQYF
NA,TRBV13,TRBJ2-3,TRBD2,TGTGCCAGCAGCTCGACTGGCTGGACTAGCGGGGGGCGAGATACGCAGTATTTT,CASSSTGWTSGGRDTQYF
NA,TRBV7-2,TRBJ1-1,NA,TGTGCCAGCAGCGTGAACAGGGTCGCAGGCACTGAAGCTTTCTTT,CASSVNRVAGTEAFF
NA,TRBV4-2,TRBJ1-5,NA,TGTGCCAGCAGCCAAGGATTCGGATTTGGTTACCAGCCCCAGCATTTT,CASSQGFGFGYQPQHF
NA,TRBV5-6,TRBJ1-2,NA,TGTGCCAGCAGCTTGGCCGACCTCAGGGGCTACACCTTC,CASSLADLRGYTF